This entry features one TCR beta chain sequence. As yet, its antigen is unknown. Clones were sequenced by immunoSEQ multiplex PCR, and TCRdb holds only the in-frame ones, with some missing. The sample contains over 35,000 clones, more than 75% of which appear only once. This sample is part of a study of OX40 agonist ivuxolimab in advanced cancers. Whole-study context: Every patient in dose escalation had hepatocellular carcinoma, melanoma, renal cell or head and neck cancer. Study observations and caveats: Circulating CD4+ and CD8+ T cells showed clonal expansion by week 6 at 0.1 to 3.0 mg/kg. Researchers report that CD8+ T cells had, on average, more expanded clones than CD4+.

There are 14 residues in the CDR3. Trimming cost V 3 bases and J 0 bases; bases outside gene matches: 1. Germline-derived CDR1 and CDR2 are KGHSH and LQKENI. This sequence originates from an adult with an advanced solid tumor such as melanoma, head and neck, liver or kidney cancer. The material sequenced was CD4+ or CD8+ T cells sorted from blood, taken in a trial of the OX40 agonist ivuxolimab. The chain has TRBV18 and TRBJ2-5; 7 nucleotides match TRBD1. The CDR3 is CASSPGTDQETQYF. CDR3 in DNA: TGTGCCAGCTCACCCGGGACAGACCAAGAGACCCAGTACTTC.